Shown below are 2 T cell receptor beta chains from a single sample sequenced in a study of CD8+ T cells in alopecia areata. Following RNA extraction, reverse transcription yielded cDNA that acted as the sequencing template. This table comes from immunoSEQ multiplex PCR, and its TCRdb copy is limited to in-frame clones, with some not included. The repertoire includes about 140,000 clones, around 49% of them detected once, and roughly 0.92% sits in the top ten. The sequences come from CD4+ T cells sorted from blood, collected at week 0. These receptors were taken from a human donor with alopecia areata.

The table lists this clone with a few counts. V usage is TRBV6-5 and J usage is TRBJ1-1; unclear D gene. The CDR3 is made up of 13 amino acids. The V gene lost 4 bases and the J gene lost 0 bases, with 6 bases spanning the gap. Germline lookup yields CDR1 MNHEY and CDR2 SVGAGI. The CDR3 DNA follows: TGTGCCAGCAGTTTGTATATGAACACTGAAGCTTTCTTT. Translating gives CASSLYMNTEAFF.

The chain recombines TRBV4-1 with TRBJ2-7; D is uncertain. The V gene lost 2 bases and the J gene lost 3 bases, with 2 bases spanning the gap. The CDR3 length is 11 residues. Per the germline V gene, CDR1 is MGHRA and CDR2 is YSYEKL. The CDR3 protein is CASSQNYEQYF. CDR3 DNA: TGCGCCAGCAGCCAAAACTACGAGCAGTACTTC.